The clone carrying this T cell receptor beta chain has more than one count but fewer than ten. These data are taken from a study of patients and donors after allogeneic stem cell transplantation. TCRdb re-called the RT-PCR reads with MiXCR, one entry per CDR3 protein. The sample carries about 72,000 distinct CDR3 sequences, about 25% recorded once. Trimming shortened V by 6 bases and J by 0 bases, and 18 bases separated the two germline ends. CDR3 size: 17 residues. The specimen sequenced was blood, either unsorted or a sorted T cell fraction (not recorded which). The chain is built from TRBV12-3 or TRBV12-4 and TRBJ2-4, with D perhaps matching TRBD1 or TRBD2 (5 bases each). The receptor was derived from a human donor who was either an allogeneic HSCT recipient or a stem cell or donor lymphocyte infusion donor (not recorded which). It is not recorded whose cells these are; they may come from a transplant donor. CDR3 in DNA: TGTGCCAGCAGACAAAAGGGCCAGGGAGTAGCCAAAAACATTCAGTACTTC. Its protein product is CASRQKGQGVAKNIQYF.